One and the same sample provided the 32 T cell receptor beta chains below, sequenced in a study of CD8 T cells in Susac syndrome. Random-hexamer reverse transcription was applied to about 0.5 to 1 ug RNA. Each CDR3 protein gets one entry after TCRdb re-called the immunoSEQ multiplex PCR reads with MiXCR. The profile shows 95,000 to 150,000 distinct CDR3 sequences, roughly 94% of them singletons. The material sequenced was CD8+ T cells from PBMCs. The receptors here all came from a human donor with Susac syndrome.

The chain couples TRBV3-1 to TRBJ1-2, with 9 positions matching TRBD1. V lost 0 bases to trimming and J lost 8 bases; unmatched junction nucleotides: 13. CDR1 is LGHDT and CDR2 is YNNKEL in the germline V gene (reference sequence). The CDR3 is made up of 17 amino acids. In DNA, the CDR3 is TGTGCCAGCAGCCAAGAAAGCCGGGACAGGGTTAGGGAAGGCTACACCTTC. It translates to CASSQESRDRVREGYTF.

CDR3 sequence reads: CASSPRQALSYEQYF. In DNA, the CDR3 is TGTGCCAGCAGCCCTAGGCAGGCCCTCTCCTACGAGCAGTACTTC. This chain links TRBV9 with TRBJ2-7; D unclear. The germline CDR1 and CDR2 sequences are SGDLS and YYNGEE. Trimming removed 4 bases at V and 0 bases at J, with 14 bases between. CDR3 length: 15 residues.

This clonotype was counted a single time. The gene calls are TRBV20-1 and TRBJ2-3, with a possible D match to TRBD1 (5 bases). V gave up 6 bases and J gave up 2 bases, with 12 bases separating them. Germline assignment: CDR1 DFQATT and CDR2 SNEGSKA (reference sequence). This CDR3 region has 13 residues. This CDR3 reads CSASQVNTDTQYF. Written as DNA, the CDR3 is TGCAGTGCGTCACAGGTTAACACAGATACGCAGTATTTT.

The chain couples TRBV5-1 to TRBJ2-5; 7 nucleotides agree with TRBD1. The V and J ends lost 0 bases and 2 bases, in that order; junction bases with no gene match: 1. Germline-derived CDR1 and CDR2 are SGHRS and YFSETQ. The CDR3 runs 14 residues. The CDR3 region is CASSLGTGQETQYF. DNA for the CDR3: TGCGCCAGCAGCTTGGGGACAGGACAAGAGACCCAGTACTTC.

The V call is TRBV5-1, the J call TRBJ1-5; maybe TRBD1 (5 bases). V lost 3 bases and J 11 bases, leaving 18 bases between the germline ends. The CDR3 runs 14 residues. Germline loops: CDR1 SGHRS, CDR2 YFSETQ. CDR3 region: CASSSDGTFFSQHF. In DNA form, the CDR3 reads TGCGCCAGCAGCTCGGACGGGACGTTCTTTTCCCAGCATTTT.

The chain's CDR3 is CASSIRLAGVTDTQYF. DNA for the CDR3: TGCGCCAGCAGCATTCGACTAGCGGGGGTCACAGATACGCAGTATTTT. The V call is TRBV5-1, the J call TRBJ2-3; 12 nucleotides align to TRBD2. The CDR3 has 16 residues. Per the germline V gene, CDR1 is SGHRS and CDR2 is YFSETQ. The trim removed 4 bases at V and 2 bases at J, leaving 5 bases unmatched.

The J gene is TRBJ1-2, the V gene TRBV29-1, with D uncertain. The germline V and J ends were trimmed by 0 bases and 5 bases, with 10 bases remaining between them. The CDR3 is made up of 13 amino acids. Per the germline V gene, CDR1 is SQVTM and CDR2 is ANQGSEA. The CDR3 sequence: CSVEDPWQYGYTF. As DNA, the CDR3 is TGCAGCGTTGAAGATCCTTGGCAATATGGCTACACCTTC.

The CDR3 sequence: CASSLDLGLAGVILTGELFF. In nucleotides, the CDR3 is TGTGCCAGCAGCTTGGACTTGGGACTAGCGGGGGTCATCCTCACCGGGGAGCTGTTTTTT. The chain has TRBV5-6 and TRBJ2-2; 14 positions match TRBD2. Germline assignment: CDR1 SGHDT and CDR2 YYEEEE. This CDR3 comprises 20 residues. The ends lost 0 bases at V and 4 bases at J; junction bases unmatched: 11.

The chain has TRBV5-1 and TRBJ2-7; 8 bases map to TRBD1. The trim removed 1 base at V and 5 bases at J, leaving 8 bases unmatched. The CDR3 covers 15 residues. Germline V gene data show CDR1 as SGHRS and CDR2 as YFSETQ. The CDR3 region is CASSLSGQGYHEQYF. As DNA, the CDR3 is TGCGCCAGCAGCTTGAGTGGACAGGGTTATCACGAGCAGTACTTC.

The gene calls are TRBV3-1 and TRBJ2-5; D remains unclear. The germline CDR1 and CDR2 sequences are LGHDT and YNNKEL (reference sequence). V lost 0 bases, J lost 1 base, and 9 bases lay in between. This CDR3 spans 15 amino acids. CDR3 loop: CASSQDVTPQETQYF. The CDR3 nucleotides read TGTGCCAGCAGCCAAGATGTGACCCCCCAAGAGACCCAGTACTTC.

The V and J genes are TRBV7-2 and TRBJ2-3, with D unclear. V shed 7 bases and J shed 2 bases, with 7 bases lying between them. The CDR3 runs to 12 residues. From germline, CDR1 is SGHTA and CDR2 FQGNSA. The CDR3 spells CASTFLTDTQYF. CDR3 nucleotides: TGTGCCAGCACCTTCCTCACAGATACGCAGTATTTT.

The V call is TRBV9, the J call TRBJ2-5, with no clear D. CDR1 SGDLS and CDR2 YYNGEE come from the germline V gene. The ends were cut back, 2 bases at V and 0 bases at J, with 8 bases in the middle. This CDR3 has 14 amino acids. For the CDR3, the DNA is TGTGCCAGCAGCGTGGACGGGTACCAAGAGACCCAGTACTTC. Encoded protein: CASSVDGYQETQYF.

The chain recombines TRBV5-6 with TRBJ2-7; D remains unclear. The CDR3 has 14 amino acids. V was cut by 0 bases and J by 0 bases, with 7 bases left in between. CDR1 and CDR2 (germline): SGHDT, YYEEEE. The CDR3 here is CASSLGWGSYEQYF. The CDR3 coding sequence is TGTGCCAGCAGCTTGGGATGGGGCTCCTACGAGCAGTACTTC.

The rearrangement joins TRBV7-9 to TRBJ2-7, with 8 bases matching TRBD1. The CDR3 runs 14 residues. Germline V gene data show CDR1 as SEHNR and CDR2 as FQNEAQ (reference sequence). The V gene end was trimmed by 4 bases and the J gene end by 2 bases; junction bases not matched to a gene: 4. This chain's CDR3 is CASSSGQVAYEQYF. CDR3 bases: TGTGCCAGCAGCTCGGGACAGGTGGCCTACGAGCAGTACTTC.

This clonotype was picked up one time. The chain employs TRBV12-3 or TRBV12-4 and TRBJ2-5, with 8 bases identical to TRBD1. The CDR3 is 16 amino acids. J was trimmed by 4 bases and V by 4 bases; bases with no gene match: 11. The CDR3 loop reads CASSSQDRVVRETQYF. DNA for the CDR3: TGTGCCAGCAGTTCTCAGGACAGGGTCGTTCGAGAGACCCAGTACTTC.

The CDR3 region is CASSFGQGGSNQPQHF. The CDR3 DNA sequence: TGTGCCAGCAGTTTCGGACAGGGGGGAAGCAATCAGCCCCAGCATTTT. The chain uses TRBV12-3 or TRBV12-4 and TRBJ1-5; 10 positions agree with TRBD1. The V and J ends lost 3 bases and 1 base, in that order; junction bases with no gene match: 3. This CDR3 contains 16 residues.

Regarding this clonotype: An end of the junction does not agree with germline; a read error may underlie this. The CDR3 here is CASSLESRPQETQYF. The CDR3 region has the DNA TGTGCTAGCAGCTTAGAATCCAGGCCCCAAGAGACCCAGTACTTC. The J gene is TRBJ2-5, the V gene TRBV7-7, with D uncertain. The CDR3 is 15 amino acids. The germline V gene has CDR1 SSHAT and CDR2 FNYEAQ (reference sequence).

The rearrangement joins TRBV4-3 to TRBJ1-2, with D perhaps matching TRBD1 (6 bases). The CDR3 sequence is 13 residues long. V gave up 1 base and J gave up 8 bases, with 11 bases separating them. Germline-derived CDR1 and CDR2 are LGHNA and YSLEER. This CDR3 reads CASSQAGGQGYTF. CDR3 DNA: TGCGCCAGCAGCCAAGCGGGGGGCCAGGGCTACACCTTC.

This chain links TRBV25-1 with TRBJ2-7, with D hard to call. Germline CDR1 is MGHDK and CDR2 is SYGVNS. The CDR3 spans 15 residues. The V gene lost 3 bases and the J gene lost 6 bases, with 18 bases spanning the gap. The CDR3 region has the DNA TGTGCCAGCAGTGACCCCCGGACCCCAATCGGCGAGCAGTACTTC. It is translated as CASSDPRTPIGEQYF.

The chain joins TRBV3-1 to TRBJ2-5, with TRBD2 as a possible D gene (5 bases). V shed 3 bases and J shed 1 base, with 9 bases lying between them. The germline CDR1 and CDR2 sequences are LGHDT and YNNKEL (reference sequence). The CDR3 contains 14 residues. CDR3: CASSHRGSQETQYF. The CDR3 coding sequence is TGTGCCAGCAGCCATAGAGGGAGCCAAGAGACCCAGTACTTC.

The J gene is TRBJ1-4, the V gene TRBV12-3 or TRBV12-4; tentative D call: TRBD1 (6 bases). Trimming left V 5 bases short and J 8 bases short, with 15 bases between. The CDR3 has 14 residues. As DNA, the CDR3 is TGTGCCAGCAGTACACCGGGACACGAGGAAAAACTGTTTTTT. It yields the protein CASSTPGHEEKLFF.

This chain links TRBV30 with TRBJ2-5; D ambiguous. V was shortened by 0 bases and J by 5 bases, with 10 bases between the two germline ends. Germline V lookup: CDR1 GTSNPN, CDR2 SVGIG (reference sequence). CDR3 length: 13 residues. The chain's CDR3 is CAWSVVQEETQYF. CDR3 DNA: TGTGCCTGGAGTGTAGTCCAGGAGGAGACCCAGTACTTC.

The rearrangement uses TRBV28 and TRBJ2-3; 7 nucleotides align to TRBD2. The length of the CDR3 is 15 residues. CDR1 MDHEN and CDR2 SYDVKM come from the germline V gene. V dropped 3 bases and J dropped 1; count of bases not matched to a gene: 4. The CDR3 region has the DNA TGTGCCAGCAGTTTCCCGAGCGGGGGCACAGATACGCAGTATTTT. Its protein product is CASSFPSGGTDTQYF.

The chain uses TRBV3-1 and TRBJ2-1; 11 bases agree with TRBD2. V shed 0 bases, J shed 4 bases, and the junction held 5 bases outside the gene matches. The CDR3 spans 17 residues. CDR1 and CDR2 from the germline V gene are LGHDT and YNNKEL (reference sequence). The CDR3 reads CASSQDQTSGGYNEQFF. CDR3 bases: TGTGCCAGCAGCCAAGACCAAACTAGCGGGGGTTACAATGAGCAGTTCTTC.

The CDR3 loop reads CASSLASGLAEAFF. CDR3 coding DNA: TGTGCCAGCAGCTTAGCGTCGGGTCTAGCTGAAGCTTTCTTT. This rearrangement joins TRBV7-6 to TRBJ1-1; unclear D gene. V was shortened by 0 bases and J by 6 bases, with 11 bases between the two germline ends. Germline CDR1 reads SGHVS; CDR2 reads FNYEAQ. CDR3 length: 14 amino acids.

The rearrangement joins TRBV7-9 to TRBJ1-1; 8 bases align to TRBD1. The CDR3 consists of 16 residues. Per germline, CDR1 SEHNR and CDR2 FQNEAQ (reference sequence). V lost 0 bases, J lost 3 bases, and 6 bases stayed unmatched. CDR3 coding DNA: TGTGCCAGCAGCTTAGCCGGGACAGGTGAGGACACTGAAGCTTTCTTT. The encoded protein is CASSLAGTGEDTEAFF.

The CDR3 spells CASSLEGGADTQYF. In DNA form, the CDR3 reads TGTGCCAGCAGCTTAGAAGGTGGGGCGGATACGCAGTATTTT. The rearrangement links TRBV11-2 to TRBJ2-3; D perhaps matches TRBD1 (5 bases). The germline CDR1 and CDR2 sequences are SGHAT and FQNNGV. CDR3 length: 14 residues. V was shortened by 0 bases and J by 6 bases, with 10 bases between the two germline ends.

This clonotype turned up a few times. The chain is built from TRBV13 and TRBJ1-1; D gene ambiguous. Germline V gives CDR1 PRHDT, CDR2 FYEKMQ (reference sequence). The V gene lost 6 bases and the J gene lost 11 bases, with 16 bases spanning the gap. The CDR3 contains 12 residues. The CDR3 here is CASSSDGTDAFF. The CDR3, as DNA: TGTGCCAGCAGTTCGGACGGAACGGACGCTTTCTTT.

The V call is TRBV12-3 or TRBV12-4, the J call TRBJ1-5, with a weak D call TRBD1 (6 bases). The CDR3 extends over 14 amino acids. V was cut by 7 bases and J by 3 bases, with 13 bases left in between. CDR3 DNA: TGTGCCAGCAACAGGGACGGCTTCAATCAGCCCCAGCATTTT. It encodes CASNRDGFNQPQHF.

The chain employs TRBV29-1 and TRBJ1-1; 9 nucleotides align to TRBD1. V was clipped by 0 bases and J by 1 base; unmatched bases: 9. Per the germline V gene, CDR1 is SQVTM and CDR2 is ANQGSEA. CDR3 length: 17 residues. The CDR3 DNA reads TGCAGCGTTGAAGATGGACTAGGGACAGGGAGGAACACTGAAGCTTTCTTT. Amino acid sequence: CSVEDGLGTGRNTEAFF.

The genes are TRBV29-1 and TRBJ2-5, with a possible D match to TRBD2 (5 bases). Germline V lookup: CDR1 SQVTM, CDR2 ANQGSEA. The CDR3 runs to 11 residues. V lost 0 bases and J lost 7, with 6 bases in between. CDR3 coding DNA: TGCAGCGTTGAAGATGGACTGACCCAGTACTTC. It yields the protein CSVEDGLTQYF.

This clonotype was detected once. The V call is TRBV4-3, the J call TRBJ2-3; D gene unclear. CDR1 is LGHNA and CDR2 is YSLEER in the germline V gene. The CDR3 contains 16 residues. Trimming removed 0 bases from V and 1 base from J, with 11 bases in between. Here the CDR3 DNA reads TGCGCCAGCAGCCAAGATCCGGGTGGAGGCACAGATACGCAGTATTTT. It yields the protein CASSQDPGGGTDTQYF.